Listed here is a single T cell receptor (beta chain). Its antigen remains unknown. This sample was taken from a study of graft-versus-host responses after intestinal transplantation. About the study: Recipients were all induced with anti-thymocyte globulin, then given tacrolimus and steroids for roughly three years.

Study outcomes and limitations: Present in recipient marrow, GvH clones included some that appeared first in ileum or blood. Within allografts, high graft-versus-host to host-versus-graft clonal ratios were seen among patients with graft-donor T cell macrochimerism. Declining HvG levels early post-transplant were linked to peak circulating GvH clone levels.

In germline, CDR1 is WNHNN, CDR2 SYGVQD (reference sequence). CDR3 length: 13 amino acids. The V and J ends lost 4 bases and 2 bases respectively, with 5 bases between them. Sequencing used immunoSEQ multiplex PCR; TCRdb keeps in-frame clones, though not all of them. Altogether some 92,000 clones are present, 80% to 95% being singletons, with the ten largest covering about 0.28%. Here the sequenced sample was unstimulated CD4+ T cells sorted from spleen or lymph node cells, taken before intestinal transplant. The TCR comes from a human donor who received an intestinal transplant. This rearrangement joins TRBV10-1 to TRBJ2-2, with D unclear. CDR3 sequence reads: CASSGGNTGELFF. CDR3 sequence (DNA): TGCGCCAGCAGTGGGGGTAACACCGGGGAGCTGTTTTTT.